Listed here are 6 T cell receptor beta chains from one sample, sequenced in a study of blood T cells in healthy people across ages. A J-beta primer mix and a sample-barcoded 5' primer were used in a second PCR of roughly 6 to 12 cycles. Using its own MiXCR run on the 5' RACE reads, TCRdb lists one record per CDR3 protein. There are some 1,800,000 distinct CDR3 sequences in the sample; about two fifths occur only once, and under 25% lies in the top ten. Sequencing used blood. The receptors originated from a human donor in good health.

A few counts support this clonotype. The chain recombines TRBV15 with TRBJ1-5; D gene uncertain. The CDR3 has 15 amino acids. V lost 0 bases, J lost 5 bases, and 11 bases lay in between. Germline V gene lookup returns CDR1 LNHNV and CDR2 YYDKDF (reference sequence). CDR3 nucleotides: TGTGCCACCAGCAGAGATCGGGCATGGGATCAGCCCCAGCATTTT. This sequence encodes CATSRDRAWDQPQHF.

This clonotype was found a few times. The rearrangement joins TRBV12-3 or TRBV12-4 to TRBJ2-1; the D gene could be TRBD1 or TRBD2 (5 bases each). The CDR3 sequence is 15 residues long. Trimming pared 6 bases from V and 6 bases from J, leaving 18 bases between. As DNA, the CDR3 is TGTGCCAGCAGGTCGGGGAGAGGGGATCGCAATGAGCAGTTCTTC. Protein product: CASRSGRGDRNEQFF.

The gene calls are TRBV4-1 and TRBJ2-5, with TRBD1 matching over 9 bases. This CDR3 has 16 residues. Trimming removed 1 base from V and 5 bases from J; junction bases left unmatched: 8. Germline V CDR1 and CDR2: MGHRA, YSYEKL. The chain's CDR3 is CASSQVGQGLRETQYF. The DNA of the CDR3 is TGCGCCAGCAGCCAAGTCGGACAGGGGCTGAGGGAGACCCAGTACTTC.

The genes are TRBV7-9 and TRBJ2-7; 11 positions match TRBD2. Gene TRBJ2-5 matches the end of the DNA better, so the J call may be wrong. The germline gives CDR1 SEHNR, CDR2 FQNEAQ (reference sequence). The CDR3 runs 17 residues. CDR3 sequence (DNA): TGTGCCAGCAGCTTAGCACTAGCGGGGGTTCTGGGAGAGACCCAGTACTTC. Encoded protein: CASSLALAGVLGETQYF.

The J gene is TRBJ2-1, the V gene TRBV29-1; TRBD1 agrees at 9 bases. V lost 8 bases and J lost 6; bases outside the gene matches: 5. The V gene's germline CDR1 is SQVTM and CDR2 ANQGSEA. The CDR3 consists of 12 residues. CDR3 sequence reads: CSRTGGGNEQFF. The CDR3 DNA reads TGCAGCCGAACAGGGGGCGGCAATGAGCAGTTCTTC.

V usage is TRBV20-1 and J usage is TRBJ1-2; D remains ambiguous. V was pared by 0 bases and J by 7 bases, with 15 bases between. The CDR3 extends over 14 amino acids. Germline CDR1 and CDR2: DFQATT and SNEGSKA (reference sequence). CDR3 residues: CSARDGGRFGGYTF. The CDR3 region has the DNA TGCAGTGCTAGAGATGGAGGGAGATTTGGTGGCTACACCTTC.